The 4 T cell receptor beta chains below come from one sample, sequenced in a study of T cell clonality in common variable immunodeficiency. Clones were read by immunoSEQ multiplex PCR, and TCRdb kept only the in-frame ones, dropping some. The table lists 57,000 or so clones, with no singletons. Sequencing was carried out using peripheral blood mononuclear cells. The origin of the receptors is a person aged 18 to 75 in good health.

This clone was picked up many times. From the germline J gene comes the end of the CDR3, since the read stops 3 residues before it. The chain couples TRBV29-1 to TRBJ2-3; D perhaps matches TRBD2 (6 bases). There are 14 residues in the CDR3. The germline V gene encodes CDR1 SQVTM and CDR2 ANQGSEA. Trimming stripped 8 bases from V and 2 bases from J, with 17 bases between. CDR3 bases read: TGCAGCATACCGTCGAGCGGGTTCACAGATACG. Its protein product is CSIPSSGFTDT. The whole CDR3 protein reads CSIPSSGFTDTQYF.

This clone was seen repeatedly, ten times or more. The read halts 3 residues ahead of the CDR3 end, with the missing end drawn from the germline J gene. The chain joins TRBV30 to TRBJ2-6; D ambiguous. Per germline, CDR1 GTSNPN and CDR2 SVGIG (reference sequence). There are 13 residues in the CDR3. The ends were cut back, 7 bases at V and 0 bases at J, with 7 bases in the middle. The CDR3 here is CASSSSGANVLTF. The DNA read from the CDR3 is TGTGCCTCGTCCTCCTCTGGGGCCAACGTC.

This clone was counted ten times or more. The observed sequence ends 3 residues before the CDR3 terminus, with the missing tail filled in from the germline J gene. This chain uses TRBV28 with TRBJ1-2; D is perhaps TRBD1 (6 bases). The germline V gene encodes CDR1 MDHEN and CDR2 SYDVKM. V was trimmed by 4 bases and J by 2 bases, leaving 17 bases between them. The CDR3 has 16 amino acids. Here the CDR3 reads CASSYSLGGLNYGYTF. The sequenced CDR3 bases are TGTGCCAGCAGTTATTCGTTAGGGGGTTTGAACTATGGC.

As regards this clone: Sequencing ends 3 residues short of the CDR3 end; the germline J gene provides the rest. The chain uses TRBV5-4 and TRBJ2-1; possibly TRBD2 for D (5 bases). The CDR3 has 14 residues. Trimming cost V 1 base and J 0 bases, with 5 bases left between them. Germline V gene data show CDR1 as SGHNT and CDR2 as YYREEE (reference sequence). CDR3 loop: CASSLSGSYNEQFF. The sequenced CDR3 bases are TGTGCCAGCAGCTTGAGCGGCTCCTACAATGAG.